The 29 T cell receptor beta chains reported below all come from one sample, sequenced in a study of T-cell memory formation after mild COVID-19 (dated by TCRdb to the early 2020s). Library method: 5' RACE. The reads were generated on an Illumina NovaSeq 6000. TCRdb reprocessed the public reads (quality trimming at Q25 with fastp, clone calling with MiXCR) and kept in-frame beta chains. One record per CDR3 amino acid sequence lists the most common genes and DNA. Across this sample there are 450,000 to 650,000 distinct CDR3 sequences, with about 20% seen only once. The ten largest make up approximately 8% of the sample. The sequenced sample was PBMCs or a T cell subset sorted from them (not recorded which). The receptors originated from an adult woman who had mild COVID-19 (a few samples of this study predate the infection). The sample titles of this study are shuffled in the database, so cell type and time point are left out; the donor was told from shared clones.

This chain connects TRBV2 to TRBJ2-3; D ambiguous. Per the germline V gene, CDR1 is SNHLY and CDR2 is FYNNEI. Trimming pared 5 bases from V and 6 bases from J, leaving 15 bases between. The CDR3 loop spans 14 amino acids. CDR3 region: CASSPFSARDTQYF. CDR3 bases: TGTGCCAGCAGTCCCTTCTCGGCCCGGGATACGCAGTATTTT.

The chain employs TRBV5-6 and TRBJ2-5; D might be TRBD1 or TRBD2, each matching 5 bases. V was shortened by 0 bases and J by 1 base, with 10 bases between the two germline ends. Germline assignment: CDR1 SGHDT and CDR2 YYEEEE. This CDR3 has 15 residues. The chain's CDR3 is CASSLVPGTQETQYF. The CDR3 coding sequence is TGTGCCAGCAGCTTGGTACCCGGGACCCAAGAGACCCAGTACTTC.

DNA of the CDR3: TGTGCCAGCACGGCGGAAAACTACGAGCAGTACTTC. Protein: CASTAENYEQYF. This sequence joins TRBV2 and TRBJ2-7; D uncertain. The V gene lost 7 bases and the J gene lost 3 bases, with 10 bases spanning the gap. This CDR3 spans 12 amino acids. Germline assignment: CDR1 SNHLY and CDR2 FYNNEI. The complete variable domain, with remaining parts taken from reference TRBV2 and TRBJ2-7, reads EPEVTQTPSHQVTQMGQEVILRCVPISNHLYFYWYRQILGQKVEFLVSFYNNEISEKSEIFDDQFSVERPDGSNFTLKIRSTKLEDSAMYFCASTAENYEQYFGPGTRLTVT.

This clonotype was observed a few times. V and J are TRBV3-1 and TRBJ2-1; 11 bases line up with TRBD2. V dropped 3 bases and J dropped 4; count of bases not matched to a gene: 11. The CDR3 extends over 18 amino acids. Per germline, CDR1 LGHDT and CDR2 YNNKEL (reference sequence). The CDR3 DNA reads as TGTGCCAGCAGCCAGGCCAACTTGGGACTAGCGGTGTACAATGAGCAGTTCTTC. As protein: CASSQANLGLAVYNEQFF.

This chain uses TRBV3-1 with TRBJ2-7; 8 positions agree with TRBD1. V lost 4 bases, J lost 4 bases, and 9 bases stayed unmatched. Germline V CDR1 and CDR2: LGHDT, YNNKEL (reference sequence). The CDR3 sequence is 15 residues long. The CDR3 DNA reads TGTGCCAGCAGCCCAGAGTTCGGACAGGGTTACGAGCAGTACTTC. Protein: CASSPEFGQGYEQYF.

This rearrangement joins TRBV19 to TRBJ2-3, with 10 bases fitting TRBD2. The V segment lost 3 bases and the J segment 2 bases; nucleotides outside the gene matches: 2. Per germline, CDR1 LNHDA and CDR2 SQIVND (reference sequence). The CDR3 extends over 15 amino acids. The CDR3 DNA sequence: TGTGCCAGTAGTATTCTAGCGGGGGCCACAGATACGCAGTATTTT. Translation gives CASSILAGATDTQYF.

The table lists this clonotype with a few counts. This sequence joins TRBV6-1 and TRBJ2-2; D possibly uses TRBD1 or TRBD2 (5 bases each). V was clipped by 6 bases and J by 6 bases, with 17 bases between them. The CDR3 runs 15 residues. Germline V lookup: CDR1 MNHNS, CDR2 SASEGT. CDR3 DNA: TGTGCCAGCAGGCCGGGGCCATCCCAGGCCGGGGAGCTGTTTTTT. It yields the protein CASRPGPSQAGELFF.

A few counts support this clonotype. The chain recombines TRBV12-3 or TRBV12-4 with TRBJ1-1, with D maybe TRBD1 (6 bases). The CDR3 has 14 amino acids. V lost 5 bases and J lost 10, with 20 bases in between. The CDR3 reads CASSATGSILLAFF. In DNA, the CDR3 is TGTGCCAGCAGTGCTACAGGGTCCATTTTGTTAGCTTTCTTT.

The chain has TRBV20-1 and TRBJ1-5; unclear D gene. V was shortened by 5 bases and J by 1 base, with 6 bases between the two germline ends. CDR1 is DFQATT and CDR2 is SNEGSKA in the germline V gene (reference sequence). The CDR3 consists of 12 residues. The CDR3 here is CSADDSNQPQHF. The DNA of the CDR3 is TGCAGTGCTGATGACAGCAATCAGCCCCAGCATTTT.

There are a few counts of this clonotype. The chain employs TRBV20-1 and TRBJ2-3; the D gene is possibly TRBD1 (5 bases). With 2 bases removed from V and 1 base from J, the gap between germline ends came to 10 bases. The germline CDR1 and CDR2 sequences are DFQATT and SNEGSKA (reference sequence). The CDR3 is 14 residues long. CDR3 bases: TGCAGTGCTAGAAAGGGCAGGGGCACAGATACGCAGTATTTT. Protein product: CSARKGRGTDTQYF.

V and J are TRBV7-9 and TRBJ2-1, with 16 bases lining up with TRBD2. CDR1 and CDR2 (germline): SEHNR, FQNEAQ (reference sequence). The ends lost 5 bases at V and 3 bases at J; junction bases unmatched: 4. CDR3 length: 17 residues. For the CDR3, the DNA is TGTGCCAGCAGCCCGGGACTAGCGGGAGGGCACTACAATGAGCAGTTCTTC. Residues: CASSPGLAGGHYNEQFF.

This chain links TRBV5-1 with TRBJ2-3; 9 bases line up with TRBD2. This CDR3 contains 18 residues. The ends lost 0 bases at V and 5 bases at J; junction bases unmatched: 13. Germline V gene data show CDR1 as SGHRS and CDR2 as YFSETQ. For the CDR3, the DNA is TGCGCCAGCAGCTTGGAGGGCTTGGTAGCGGGAGTATTAGATACGCAGTATTTT. Its translation: CASSLEGLVAGVLDTQYF.

The J gene is TRBJ2-3, the V gene TRBV3-1; D is undetermined. The CDR3 sequence is 15 residues long. V lost 2 bases, J lost 2 bases, and 11 bases lay in between. Germline V gene data show CDR1 as LGHDT and CDR2 as YNNKEL (reference sequence). CDR3 nucleotides: TGTGCCAGCAGCCAAACGGCTCATAACACAGATACGCAGTATTTT. Its protein is CASSQTAHNTDTQYF.

This clonotype was observed a few times. The chain is built from TRBV4-3 and TRBJ1-1; D gene uncertain. CDR1 and CDR2 (germline): LGHNA, YSLEER. The CDR3 totals 13 residues. Trimming stripped 6 bases from V and 7 bases from J, with 15 bases between. DNA for the CDR3: TGCGCCAGCAGTCGGCAGCTGGGCGGTGAAGCTTTCTTT. Encoded protein: CASSRQLGGEAFF.

The chain couples TRBV12-3 or TRBV12-4 to TRBJ1-2, with D tentatively TRBD1 (6 bases). The CDR3 covers 14 residues. Trimming removed 6 bases at V and 3 bases at J, with 14 bases between. The DNA of the CDR3 is TGTGCCAGCAGAGGGGATAGGGGGTACTATGGCTACACCTTC. Its protein is CASRGDRGYYGYTF.

Written as DNA, the CDR3 is TGTGCCAGCAGCCAAGATAGCGGGGAATCCTACAATGAGCAGTTCTTC. This encodes CASSQDSGESYNEQFF. The chain uses TRBV4-2 and TRBJ2-1, with 8 bases lining up with TRBD2. CDR1 and CDR2 from the germline V gene are LGHNA and YNFKEQ. The CDR3 runs to 16 residues. V was pared by 0 bases and J by 1 base, with 2 bases of the junction left unmatched.

This clonotype occurred a few times. The chain joins TRBV7-6 to TRBJ1-5, with D perhaps matching TRBD1 (6 bases). Germline V lookup: CDR1 SGHVS, CDR2 FNYEAQ. The CDR3 runs 18 residues. The ends were cut back, 5 bases at V and 0 bases at J, with 20 bases in the middle. CDR3 in amino acids: CASSAQGYSKDSNQPQHF. As DNA, the CDR3 is TGTGCCAGCAGCGCACAGGGATATAGCAAGGATAGCAATCAGCCCCAGCATTTT.

The chain has TRBV6-1 and TRBJ2-7, with 7 bases aligning to TRBD1. Germline loops: CDR1 MNHNS, CDR2 SASEGT. The V gene end was trimmed by 2 bases and the J gene end by 1 base; junction bases not matched to a gene: 8. The CDR3 is 16 residues long. CDR3 DNA: TGTGCCAGCAGTGAACCCCGACAGGGAAGGTCCTACGAGCAGTACTTC. This encodes CASSEPRQGRSYEQYF.

The chain is built from TRBV7-2 and TRBJ1-2, with a tentative D call TRBD1 (6 bases). The CDR3 covers 14 residues. Germline values: CDR1 SGHTA, CDR2 FQGNSA. Trimming cost V 5 bases and J 4 bases, with 14 bases left between them. The CDR3 DNA follows: TGTGCCAGCAGCCCGCGGACAGAGAGCTATGGCTACACCTTC. The encoded protein is CASSPRTESYGYTF.

The DNA of the CDR3 is TGTGCCAGCAGCGCCCAAAGTGCAACTAATGAAAAACTGTTTTTT. Translated, it gives CASSAQSATNEKLFF. V and J are TRBV9 and TRBJ1-4, with D unresolved. CDR1 is SGDLS, CDR2 YYNGEE, per germline. Trimming shortened V by 3 bases and J by 0 bases, and 9 bases separated the two germline ends. The CDR3 sequence is 15 residues long.

This clonotype came up a few times. The chain uses TRBV7-3 and TRBJ1-2; 9 bases align to TRBD1. Germline V gene sequence: CDR1 SGHTA, CDR2 FQGTGA. This CDR3 contains 13 residues. The J segment lost 10 bases and the V segment lost 5 bases, leaving 8 bases of the junction unmatched. CDR3 residues: CASSPSGTGSYTF. In DNA, the CDR3 is TGTGCCAGCAGCCCTTCCGGGACAGGGTCCTACACCTTC.

This clonotype has more than one count but fewer than ten. The V call is TRBV5-1, the J call TRBJ1-5; TRBD1 agrees at 9 bases. CDR1 and CDR2 from the germline V gene are SGHRS and YFSETQ. The V gene end was trimmed by 4 bases and the J gene end by 4 bases; junction bases not matched to a gene: 3. CDR3 size: 14 residues. CDR3 in DNA: TGCGCCAGCAGCGAGGGACAGGGTAATCAGCCCCAGCATTTT. Encoded protein: CASSEGQGNQPQHF.

This clonotype was seen ten or more times. This rearrangement joins TRBV6-6 to TRBJ1-1; tentative D call: TRBD1 (6 bases). Germline values: CDR1 MNHNY, CDR2 SVGAGI (reference sequence). V was pared by 8 bases and J by 7 bases, with 11 bases between. The CDR3 is 11 residues long. CDR3 region: CASGQSGEAFF. The CDR3, as DNA: TGTGCCAGCGGACAGAGTGGTGAAGCTTTCTTT.

CDR3 in DNA: TGTGCCAGCAGCCGCCCTACAGGGGGCTCCTACGAGCAGTACTTC. Its translation is CASSRPTGGSYEQYF. This chain connects TRBV7-9 to TRBJ2-7; 8 bases fit TRBD1. Germline trimming cut 5 bases from V and 0 bases from J; bases unmatched to any gene: 6. The germline CDR1 and CDR2 sequences are SEHNR and FQNEAQ (reference sequence). The CDR3 loop spans 15 amino acids.

The chain carries TRBV7-2 and TRBJ2-1; TRBD2 agrees at 8 bases. Germline CDR1 SGHTA, CDR2 FQGNSA. The junction had 6 bases not matched to a gene; V was cut back by 4 bases and J by 10 bases. This CDR3 comprises 13 residues. The DNA of the CDR3 is TGTGCCAGCAGCTATTATAGCGGGGAGGAGCAGTTCTTC. It yields the protein CASSYYSGEEQFF.

This clonotype has just a few counts. The chain links TRBV6-6 to TRBJ1-6, with a weak D call TRBD1 (6 bases). This CDR3 region has 17 residues. Deletions cut 2 bases from V and 7 bases from J, with 18 bases between. The germline gives CDR1 MNHNY, CDR2 SVGAGI (reference sequence). The CDR3 bases are TGTGCCAGCAGTTACGGAAGACAGGTTTTTGACAATTCACCCCTCCACTTT. Translating gives CASSYGRQVFDNSPLHF.

This clonotype came up a few times. The V call is TRBV23-1, the J call TRBJ2-3, with 8 bases lining up with TRBD1. TRBV23-1 is an ORF, with its function uncertain. The CDR3 loop spans 18 amino acids. Germline trimming cut 4 bases from V and 1 base from J; bases unmatched to any gene: 13. CDR3 sequence (DNA): TGCGCCAGCAGTCCTGGACAGGGAGCCGACTTACGCACAGATACGCAGTATTTT. Its protein is CASSPGQGADLRTDTQYF.

This clonotype was observed a handful of times. This chain joins TRBV30 and TRBJ1-6; D might be TRBD1 (5 bases). The germline V and J ends were trimmed by 1 base and 12 bases, with 13 bases remaining between them. CDR3 length: 13 amino acids. CDR1 is GTSNPN, CDR2 SVGIG, per germline (reference sequence). In DNA form, the CDR3 reads TGTGCCTGGAGTGGCTTTCTCGGGGGACCCCTCCACTTT. Translated: CAWSGFLGGPLHF.

This clonotype was counted a single time. The rearrangement joins TRBV6-5 to TRBJ1-4; 8 positions agree with TRBD1. The CDR3 runs 16 residues. CDR1 and CDR2 (germline): MNHEY, SVGAGI. J gave up 8 bases and V 1 base, and 9 bases lay outside the gene matches. In nucleotides, the CDR3 is TGTGCCAGCAGTTACTTCAGGGGGCTATCTCGAGAAAAACTGTTTTTT. It translates to CASSYFRGLSREKLFF.